This T cell receptor (beta chain) was identified during a study of blood T cell repertoires in COVID-19. Study-level background: Samples taken during acute and convalescent COVID-19 were collected in the United States, Italy and Spain. T cells, B-cell-depleted T cells, or PBMCs provided the cDNA or gDNA that served as material.

This CDR3 comprises 15 residues. The junction had 2 bases not matched to a gene; V was cut back by 3 bases and J by 3 bases. Germline CDR1 and CDR2: SGDLS and YYNGEE. The authors' processing: Amplifying reference gene primers gave estimates of nucleated cell counts. The data were produced by immunoSEQ multiplex PCR, yet TCRdb's version contains in-frame clones alone and is incomplete. V and J calls and clone size are as listed in that table; D and trimming were resolved from the DNA. The repertoire includes under 85,000 clones, 75% to 90% of them detected once, and about 14% sits in the top ten. The receptor comes from a man aged 70 or older with active or convalescent COVID-19. This chain joins TRBV9 and TRBJ2-1, with 11 bases aligning to TRBD1. Material: peripheral blood. This CDR3 reads CASSEGQGVYNEQFF. DNA for the CDR3: TGTGCCAGCAGCGAGGGACAGGGGGTCTACAATGAGCAGTTCTTC.